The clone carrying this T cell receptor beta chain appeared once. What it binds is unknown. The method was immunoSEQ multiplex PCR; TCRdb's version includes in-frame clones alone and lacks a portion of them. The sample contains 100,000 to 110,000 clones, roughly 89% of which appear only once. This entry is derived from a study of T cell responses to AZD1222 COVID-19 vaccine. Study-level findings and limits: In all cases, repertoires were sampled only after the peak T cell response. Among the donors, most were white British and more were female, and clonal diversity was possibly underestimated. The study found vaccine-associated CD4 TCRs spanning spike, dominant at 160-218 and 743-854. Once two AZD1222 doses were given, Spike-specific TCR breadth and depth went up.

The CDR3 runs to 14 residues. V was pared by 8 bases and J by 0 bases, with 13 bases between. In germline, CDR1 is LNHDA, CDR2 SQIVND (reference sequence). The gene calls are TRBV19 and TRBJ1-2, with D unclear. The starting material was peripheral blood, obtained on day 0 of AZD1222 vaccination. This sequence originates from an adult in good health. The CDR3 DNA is TGTGCCAGTCATCAGGCGAACTCTAACTATGGCTACACCTTC. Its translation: CASHQANSNYGYTF.